The 20 T cell receptor beta chains below all came from one sample that was sequenced in a study of T cell responses to AZD1222 COVID-19 vaccine. Libraries were prepared by immunoSEQ multiplex PCR; TCRdb keeps only in-frame clonotypes and omits some of them. The sample lists over 150,000 clones; approximately 95% were seen once. This specimen consisted of peripheral blood, obtained 28 days after the second dose of the MenACWY control vaccine. These receptors all come from an adult who received the MenACWY meningococcal vaccine as a control.

This clone has only one observation. This sequence joins TRBV5-5 and TRBJ1-1; tentative D call: TRBD1 (5 bases). Germline CDR1 is SGHKS and CDR2 is YYEKEE (reference sequence). With 4 bases removed from V and 4 bases from J, the gap between germline ends came to 14 bases. The CDR3 covers 14 residues. DNA for the CDR3: TGTGCCAGCAGCCCTATGGACGGGGGCACTGAAGCTTTCTTT. Translated, it gives CASSPMDGGTEAFF.

The V call is TRBV3-1 (or the pseudogene TRBV3-2), the J call TRBJ1-6; 10 positions agree with TRBD1. The germline V gene has CDR1 LGHDT and CDR2 YNNKEL (reference sequence). With V trimmed by 8 bases and J by 8 bases, 3 bases remained unmatched. The CDR3 has 13 amino acids. The CDR3 nucleotides are TGTGCCAGCGGGGGACAGGGGCATTCACCCCTCCACTTT. The encoded protein is CASGGQGHSPLHF.

The V call is TRBV5-6, the J call TRBJ1-1; a possible D gene is TRBD1 (5 bases). CDR1 is SGHDT, CDR2 YYEEEE, per germline. V lost 3 bases and J 10 bases, leaving 16 bases between the germline ends. The CDR3 is 13 residues long. This chain's CDR3 is CASSSARGWGAFF. The CDR3 nucleotides are TGTGCCAGCAGCTCTGCGCGGGGCTGGGGAGCTTTCTTT.

This chain uses TRBV4-1 with TRBJ1-1; the match to TRBD1 covers 9 bases. CDR3 length: 16 amino acids. CDR1 and CDR2 (germline): MGHRA, YSYEKL. Trimming removed 1 base from V and 2 bases from J; junction bases left unmatched: 5. CDR3 nucleotide sequence: TGCGCCAGCAGCCAAGGTTGGGGACAGGGAAACACTGAAGCTTTCTTT. As protein: CASSQGWGQGNTEAFF.

V and J are TRBV30 and TRBJ1-1; perhaps TRBD1 as D (5 bases). CDR3 length equals 15 residues. The ends were cut back, 0 bases at V and 2 bases at J, with 13 bases in the middle. CDR1 is GTSNPN, CDR2 SVGIG, per germline (reference sequence). The CDR3 DNA reads TGTGCCTGGAGTGTACAGGTCAGGATAAACACTGAAGCTTTCTTT. It is translated as CAWSVQVRINTEAFF.

The CDR3 loop is CASSSGQMSGYTF. CDR3 nucleotides: TGTGCCAGCAGCTCCGGACAGATGAGTGGCTACACCTTC. The J gene is TRBJ1-2, the V gene TRBV28, with D possibly being TRBD1 (6 bases). CDR3 size: 13 residues. Trimming took off 6 bases at V and 7 bases at J, with 15 bases between the two ends. Germline V gene data show CDR1 as MDHEN and CDR2 as SYDVKM.

The chain uses TRBV2 and TRBJ1-5; D ambiguous. Germline CDR1 and CDR2: SNHLY and FYNNEI. The CDR3 totals 13 residues. V dropped 5 bases and J dropped 2 bases, with 7 bases sitting between them. DNA for the CDR3: TGTGCCAGCAGTCGGGAAGGCAATCAGCCCCAGCATTTT. Translation: CASSREGNQPQHF.

This clone was observed once. The V gene is TRBV7-2, the J gene TRBJ1-2; 7 bases agree with TRBD1. Germline CDR1 reads SGHTA; CDR2 reads FQGNSA. V lost 1 base and J lost 7; bases outside the gene matches: 9. This CDR3 has 15 amino acids. The CDR3 DNA follows: TGTGCCAGCAGCTTAGTCTATGAGGGGGCGTCTGGCTACACCTTC. Its protein is CASSLVYEGASGYTF.

The V gene is TRBV29-1, the J gene TRBJ2-7; D is perhaps TRBD1 (5 bases). The CDR3 extends over 14 amino acids. V was trimmed by 6 bases and J by 4 bases, leaving 19 bases between them. In germline, CDR1 is SQVTM, CDR2 ANQGSEA. This CDR3 reads CSVGVPSRSYEQYF. The CDR3 region has the DNA TGCAGCGTAGGGGTGCCGTCCCGATCTTACGAGCAGTACTTC.

The chain has TRBV7-3 and TRBJ2-2, with unresolved D. Germline CDR1 and CDR2: SGHTA and FQGTGA. This CDR3 is built from 14 residues. V lost 1 base and J lost 4, with 7 bases in between. The CDR3 region is CASSLNGPTGELFF. CDR3 bases: TGTGCCAGCAGCTTAAACGGACCCACCGGGGAGCTGTTTTTT.

The chain employs TRBV6-2 or TRBV6-3 and TRBJ1-1; no definite D call. The CDR3 extends over 13 amino acids. Germline CDR1 MNHEY, CDR2 SVGEGT. Trimming stripped 2 bases from V and 0 bases from J, with 4 bases between. As DNA, the CDR3 is TGTGCCAGCAGTTACCTGGTGAACACTGAAGCTTTCTTT. It translates to CASSYLVNTEAFF.

The chain uses TRBV5-6 and TRBJ2-3; D possibly corresponds to TRBD2 (5 bases). Trimming shortened V by 2 bases and J by 2 bases, and 15 bases separated the two germline ends. The CDR3 has 16 amino acids. Germline V CDR1 and CDR2: SGHDT, YYEEEE. This CDR3 reads CASSFRSGKLTDTQYF. As DNA, the CDR3 is TGTGCCAGCAGCTTCCGGTCGGGGAAGCTCACAGATACGCAGTATTTT.

The chain's CDR3 is CASSSSWDRGSEKLFF. The CDR3 DNA is TGTGCCAGCAGTTCCTCTTGGGACAGGGGGAGTGAAAAACTGTTTTTT. J is TRBJ1-4 and V is TRBV6-5, with TRBD1 matching over 11 bases. J lost 7 bases, V lost 4 bases, and 8 bases had no gene match. Germline CDR1 is MNHEY and CDR2 is SVGAGI. This CDR3 comprises 16 residues.

This chain uses TRBV6-5 with TRBJ1-2, with D perhaps matching TRBD1 (5 bases). The CDR3 totals 15 residues. Germline assignment: CDR1 MNHEY and CDR2 SVGAGI. V lost 2 bases and J 4 bases, leaving 14 bases between the germline ends. CDR3 coding DNA: TGTGCCAGCAGTTACGGGGGGTCGATTAGCTATGGCTACACCTTC. Protein: CASSYGGSISYGYTF.

The count of this clone is one. The chain recombines TRBV19 with TRBJ2-7; TRBD1 matches 10 bases. The CDR3 contains 14 residues. Unmatched junction bases numbered 8, after V lost 7 bases and J lost 5 bases. The germline CDR1 and CDR2 sequences are LNHDA and SQIVND (reference sequence). The CDR3 spells CASTKPGTGDEQYF. CDR3 in DNA: TGTGCCAGTACCAAGCCAGGGACAGGGGACGAGCAGTACTTC.

V and J are TRBV7-9 and TRBJ1-3; D gene unclear. This CDR3 comprises 13 residues. The germline V gene encodes CDR1 SEHNR and CDR2 FQNEAQ (reference sequence). V shed 5 bases and J shed 0 bases, with 5 bases lying between them. The CDR3 reads CASSESSGNTIYF. DNA for the CDR3: TGTGCCAGCAGCGAGAGCTCTGGAAACACCATATATTTT.

The rearrangement joins TRBV4-1 to TRBJ1-2; 7 bases line up with TRBD1. The CDR3 contains 13 residues. CDR1 is MGHRA, CDR2 YSYEKL, per germline. The V gene end was trimmed by 6 bases and the J gene end by 8 bases; junction bases not matched to a gene: 9. The CDR3 is CASSLDTGVGYTF. The DNA of the CDR3 is TGCGCCAGCAGTCTTGATACAGGGGTCGGCTACACCTTC.

Here the CDR3 reads CASSTTLRGGYTF. The CDR3 DNA is TGTGCCAGTAGTACCACCCTAAGGGGTGGCTACACCTTC. The chain has TRBV19 and TRBJ1-2; possible D gene TRBD1, 5 bases. Germline V gives CDR1 LNHDA, CDR2 SQIVND (reference sequence). The ends were cut back, 4 bases at V and 7 bases at J, with 13 bases in the middle. The CDR3 is 13 amino acids.

The chain carries TRBV3-1 (or the pseudogene TRBV3-2) and TRBJ2-7; the D is unclear. In germline, CDR1 is LGHDT, CDR2 YNNKEL (reference sequence). V was shortened by 1 base and J by 2 bases, with 12 bases between the two germline ends. The CDR3 spans 15 residues. CDR3 DNA: TGTGCCAGCAGCCAAGCCCTGGGCCGCACCTACGAGCAGTACTTC. Amino acids: CASSQALGRTYEQYF.

The chain links TRBV5-6 to TRBJ2-6; 10 positions match TRBD1. V lost 4 bases to trimming and J lost 3 bases; unmatched junction nucleotides: 7. CDR1 and CDR2 from the germline V gene are SGHDT and YYEEEE. The CDR3 spans 17 residues. CDR3 protein: CASSTWTGGHGANVLTF. The CDR3 DNA reads as TGTGCCAGCAGCACATGGACAGGGGGACATGGGGCCAACGTCCTGACTTTC.